This T cell receptor beta chain stems from a study of cytomegalovirus exposure and HLA in healthy donors. The CDR3 runs to 14 residues. Trimming took 2 bases from V and 1 from J, leaving 9 bases between them. CDR1 and CDR2 from the germline V gene are SGHDT and YYEEEE. Study-wide results and caveats: Later genetic work tied a missense DCLRE1C variant to beta-chain V and J trimming. Presence/absence analyses took donor sequencing depth as roughly uniform.

As regards this clone: Its antigen is undetermined.

It was with 60 Vbeta and 13 Jbeta primers that the PCR ran. Assay used: immunoSEQ multiplex PCR; TCRdb lists only in-frame clones, some missing. In the table there are about 130,000 clones, 78% of which are singletons. J is TRBJ1-2 and V is TRBV5-6, with D maybe TRBD1 (6 bases). Sequenced input: PBMCs. This receptor was taken from a woman aged 18-29 years in good health and CMV-seronegative. The CDR3 reads CASSFGRGNYGYTF. The CDR3 DNA is TGTGCCAGCAGCTTCGGCAGGGGTAACTATGGCTACACCTTC.